The subject of this entry is one T cell receptor (beta chain). Its antigen is not yet known. No base quality information exists; no much larger clone differs at one position. The data stem from a study of blood T cell repertoires in COVID-19 (TCRdb year 2020). At the level of the whole study: Samples covering the acute and convalescent phases of COVID-19 were provided by collaborators in the United States, Italy and Spain. The material from the prospective study consisted of cDNA or gDNA derived from T cells, B-cell-depleted T cells, or PBMCs. Subjects who had been exposed to COVID-19, were actively infected with it, or had recovered from it provided the deeply sampled blood TCRbeta repertoires that made up the dataset. The repertoires were released in a freely available public database meant as a resource for research on the immune response to SARS-CoV-2. Samples were obtained from the ongoing ImmuneRACE study (first 160 participants) and from approximately 1,200 subjects provided by 6 global collaborators. Sample metadata almost always included a de-identified subject ID, COVID-19 status, age in years and sex. Where available, HLA class I and class II types were obtained from metadata supplied by the sample provider rather than from assay-based typing.

The CDR3 sequence holds 13 residues, the cysteine and phenylalanine included. Here the CDR3 DNA is all that survives: 39 bases in frame from base 1. Sequences MDHEN (CDR1) and SYDVKM (CDR2) are obtained from the germline V gene. A distance of 16 bases separates the germline ends of V and J, which lose 7 bases and 9 bases respectively. Whole blood was collected in K2EDTA tubes by collaborating institutions according to the institutions' own protocols. For TCRbeta analysis, collaborators shipped samples in one of three forms: frozen whole blood, isolated PBMCs, or DNA extracted from either of those sample types. Broader findings and caveats from the paper: How much clinical and demographic metadata was included differed by source and by participant, and the metadata was provided uncurated.

TCRbeta CDR3 regions were amplified from genomic DNA using the immunoSEQ Assay, a bias-controlled multiplex PCR. The original methods were these. The number of nucleated cells in each sample was estimated from the amplification of reference gene primers within the assay. To quantify the absolute abundance of each unique TCRbeta CDR3 rearrangement, sequence reads were collapsed and filtered. For each sample, productive Simpson clonality was calculated as the square root of Simpson's diversity index across productive rearrangements. What TCRdb holds here is the immuneACCESS table cut down to in-frame rearrangements. Part of the clones is not present; checked against another copy, under half of the missing clones reflect an unresolved V gene, and the others are unexplained. V and J calls and clone size are those listed in that table; D and trimming were worked out from the DNA. The table for this sample lists 170,000 or so clones; around nine tenths of them were counted only once. The ten largest clones add up to around 0.53% of the sample.

This sequence was found in a man aged 50 to 59 with acute or convalescent COVID-19. Source material: peripheral blood. The V and J segments used are TRBV28 and TRBJ1-5, and TRBD1 may be the D gene, going by 5 matching bases. The bases are TGTGCCAGCATGGCGGGGCTAATGGGGCCCCAGCATTTT. This translates into CASMAGLMGPQHF.